The 21 T cell receptor beta chains listed next were all sequenced from one sample in a study of cytomegalovirus exposure and HLA in healthy donors. PCR employed 60 Vbeta and 13 Jbeta primers. Repertoires were generated with immunoSEQ multiplex PCR, while TCRdb's copy carries only in-frame clones and drops some. The data contain about 160,000 clones, 70% of them singletons. Material: PBMCs. The receptors originated from a man younger than 30 in good health and CMV-seropositive.

The V call is TRBV4-1, the J call TRBJ2-5; tentatively, D is TRBD1 (5 bases). The germline V gene has CDR1 MGHRA and CDR2 YSYEKL. Trimming pared 1 base from V and 3 bases from J, leaving 15 bases between. The length of the CDR3 is 16 residues. CDR3 DNA: TGCGCCAGCAGCCAAGGTAGGGGCCCTTTGGAAGAGACCCAGTACTTC. Its translation is CASSQGRGPLEETQYF.

The chain links TRBV7-8 to TRBJ2-3; D possibly corresponds to TRBD2 (6 bases). Germline lookup yields CDR1 SGHVS and CDR2 FQNEAQ. Trimming shortened V by 0 bases and J by 5 bases, and 9 bases separated the two germline ends. The CDR3 is 14 residues long. The chain's CDR3 is CASSLAVGGDTQYF. CDR3 bases: TGTGCCAGCAGCTTAGCCGTGGGAGGAGATACGCAGTATTTT. The full variable domain, in which reference TRBV7-8 and TRBJ2-3 provide the parts outside the CDR3, is GAGVSQSPRYKVAKRGQDVALRCDPISGHVSLFWYQQALGQGPEFLTYFQNEAQLDKSGLPSDRFFAERPEGSVSTLKIQRTQQEDSAVYLCASSLAVGGDTQYFGPGTRLTVL.

The rearrangement joins TRBV4-1 to TRBJ1-1; possible D gene TRBD1, 5 bases. This CDR3 is built from 18 residues. Germline loops: CDR1 MGHRA, CDR2 YSYEKL. The ends were cut back, 1 base at V and 3 bases at J, with 21 bases in the middle. The CDR3 here is CASSQGSPWEGRHTEAFF. The CDR3 bases are TGCGCCAGCAGCCAAGGATCGCCCTGGGAGGGGAGGCACACTGAAGCTTTCTTT.

This clone was seen a few times. V gene TRBV6-1 combines with J gene TRBJ1-1; tentatively, D is TRBD1 (6 bases). Deletions cut 3 bases from V and 4 bases from J, with 12 bases between. The germline CDR1 and CDR2 sequences are MNHNS and SASEGT. The CDR3 consists of 14 residues. CDR3 nucleotides: TGTGCCAGCAGTGAGGCAAGGGGGGGCACTGAAGCTTTCTTT. Its protein is CASSEARGGTEAFF.

The CDR3 DNA reads TGTGCCAGCAGCTTAGCCTATCGGGGGGCTAGCACTGAAGCTTTCTTT. This translates into CASSLAYRGASTEAFF. V and J are TRBV7-8 and TRBJ1-1; D might be TRBD1 (6 bases). Germline CDR1 reads SGHVS; CDR2 reads FQNEAQ. The CDR3 is 16 residues long. V lost 0 bases and J lost 4, with 15 bases in between.

In its sample, this clone was seen a few times. The rearrangement uses TRBV6-1 and TRBJ1-5, with D perhaps TRBD1 (6 bases). The CDR3 runs to 13 residues. V lost 5 bases and J 5 bases, leaving 10 bases between the germline ends. CDR1 is MNHNS and CDR2 is SASEGT in the germline V gene. The CDR3 here is CASSTGQYQPQHF. CDR3 nucleotides: TGTGCCAGCAGTACTGGACAGTATCAGCCCCAGCATTTT.

The chain employs TRBV7-2 and TRBJ1-2, with a possible D match to TRBD1 (6 bases). The CDR3 loop spans 16 amino acids. Germline V gene sequence: CDR1 SGHTA, CDR2 FQGNSA. Trimming removed 2 bases from V and 6 bases from J, with 19 bases in between. CDR3 sequence: CASSLIMAGDIDGYTF. The CDR3 DNA is TGTGCCAGCAGCTTAATAATGGCAGGGGATATAGATGGCTACACCTTC.

This clone turned up a few times. CDR3 bases: TGTGCCAGCAGCCCGGGACAGGGGCAAAAACTGTTTTTT. Protein sequence: CASSPGQGQKLFF. J is TRBJ1-4 and V is TRBV5-6, with 10 nucleotides matching TRBD1. With 4 bases clipped from V and 9 bases from J, the junction kept 3 bases outside the gene matches. Per germline, CDR1 SGHDT and CDR2 YYEEEE. The CDR3 loop spans 13 amino acids.

There are a few counts of this clone. The rearrangement uses TRBV11-2 and TRBJ1-3; 9 nucleotides line up with TRBD1. The junction had 7 bases not matched to a gene; V was cut back by 2 bases and J by 8 bases. Germline CDR1 and CDR2: SGHAT and FQNNGV. CDR3 length: 15 amino acids. The CDR3 DNA sequence: TGTGCCAGCAGCTTACCGGGACAGGGCTGGTACACCATATATTTT. Translating gives CASSLPGQGWYTIYF.

The chain uses TRBV5-1 and TRBJ1-6; D is ambiguous. This CDR3 is built from 15 residues. Germline CDR1 reads SGHRS; CDR2 reads YFSETQ. The ends were cut back, 4 bases at V and 7 bases at J, with 15 bases in the middle. The CDR3 loop is CASSPDSDENSPLHF. CDR3 bases: TGCGCCAGCAGCCCCGACTCCGATGAAAATTCACCCCTCCACTTT. The whole variable domain, filled in from reference TRBV5-1 and TRBJ1-6, reads KAGVTQTPRYLIKTRGQQVTLSCSPISGHRSVSWYQQTPGQGLQFLFEYFSETQRNKGNFPGRFSGRQFSNSRSEMNVSTLELGDSALYLCASSPDSDENSPLHFGNGTRLTVT.

CDR3 protein: CASSLGPGLAGSYNEQFF. Here the CDR3 DNA reads TGTGCCAGCAGCTTAGGTCCCGGACTAGCGGGATCCTACAATGAGCAGTTCTTC. The genes are TRBV11-2 and TRBJ2-1; TRBD2 matches at 12 bases. The germline CDR1 and CDR2 sequences are SGHAT and FQNNGV. V lost 1 base to trimming and J lost 1 base; unmatched junction nucleotides: 5. CDR3 size: 18 residues.

The chain employs TRBV10-3 and TRBJ2-5; TRBD2 matches at 8 bases. This CDR3 is built from 19 residues. The trim removed 3 bases at V and 4 bases at J, leaving 19 bases unmatched. Germline CDR1 ENHRY, CDR2 SYGVKD. For the CDR3, the DNA is TGTGCCATCAGTGAATTTTTGGGACTAGTTTTTCCAACACCAGAGACCCAGTACTTC. Translated, it gives CAISEFLGLVFPTPETQYF.

This clone was picked up a small number of times. V is TRBV5-1 and J is TRBJ2-3; 14 bases fit TRBD2. Germline lookup yields CDR1 SGHRS and CDR2 YFSETQ. The CDR3 runs 17 residues. The V and J ends lost 2 bases and 5 bases, in that order; junction bases with no gene match: 7. CDR3 loop: CASSLTGTSGSGDTQYF. CDR3 sequence (DNA): TGCGCCAGCAGCTTAACCGGGACTAGCGGGAGTGGAGATACGCAGTATTTT.

CDR3 DNA sequence: TGTGCCAGCAGCGAAGACAGGGTGAACTATGGCTACACCTTC. It specifies CASSEDRVNYGYTF. This sequence joins TRBV9 and TRBJ1-2; 7 bases are a match to TRBD1. CDR3 length: 14 residues. From germline, CDR1 is SGDLS and CDR2 YYNGEE. Trimming removed 3 bases from V and 2 bases from J; junction bases left unmatched: 4.

This clone was counted once. The chain couples TRBV6-5 to TRBJ2-3; 8 bases line up with TRBD1. Trimming took 10 bases from V and 4 from J; bases not matched to a gene: 4. Germline loops: CDR1 MNHEY, CDR2 SVGAGI. This CDR3 comprises 12 residues. CDR3 nucleotide sequence: TGTGCCACCACGACAGGGGCAGATACGCAGTATTTT. Its protein is CATTTGADTQYF.

This clone was counted once. The rearrangement uses TRBV6-5 and TRBJ1-6; the D is unclear. This CDR3 has 13 amino acids. The V gene's germline CDR1 is MNHEY and CDR2 SVGAGI. Trimming shortened V by 1 base and J by 17 bases, and 15 bases separated the two germline ends. The CDR3 DNA follows: TGTGCCAGCAGTTACTTGGGCGGGGAAGGGTTCCACTTT. This encodes CASSYLGGEGFHF.

This clone showed up just a few times. The chain couples TRBV5-1 to TRBJ2-3, with no clear D. Germline lookup yields CDR1 SGHRS and CDR2 YFSETQ. The CDR3 has 14 residues. Trimming shortened V by 0 bases and J by 2 bases, and 7 bases separated the two germline ends. For the CDR3, the DNA is TGCGCCAGCAGCTTGGAACAGACCACAGATACGCAGTATTTT. Its translation is CASSLEQTTDTQYF.

J is TRBJ2-7 and V is TRBV28; perhaps TRBD2 as D (5 bases). Trimming left V 6 bases short and J 0 bases short, with 9 bases between. This CDR3 comprises 13 residues. Germline V CDR1 and CDR2: MDHEN, SYDVKM. The CDR3 coding sequence is TGTGCCAGCAGCCGGACTGTCTCCTACGAGCAGTACGTC. Amino acid sequence: CASSRTVSYEQYV.

The rearrangement joins TRBV11-2 to TRBJ2-2; 7 bases line up with TRBD1. Germline loops: CDR1 SGHAT, CDR2 FQNNGV. This CDR3 region has 15 residues. The V segment lost 3 bases and the J segment 3 bases; nucleotides outside the gene matches: 4. CDR3 DNA sequence: TGTGCCAGCAGCTTGGGACAGAGGGACACCGGGGAGCTGTTTTTT. Translating it yields CASSLGQRDTGELFF.

This clone was counted between two and nine times. The chain links TRBV10-1 to TRBJ1-1; D is undetermined. V was clipped by 0 bases and J by 4 bases, with 21 bases between them. The germline V gene has CDR1 WNHNN and CDR2 SYGVQD (reference sequence). CDR3 length: 18 residues. CDR3 DNA sequence: TGCGCCAGCAGTGAGTCGATAGAGGCCCGGGAGGTGGGCACTGAAGCTTTCTTT. Translation: CASSESIEAREVGTEAFF.

The chain joins TRBV7-9 to TRBJ2-1; the match to TRBD2 covers 7 bases. The V segment lost 4 bases and the J segment 6 bases; nucleotides outside the gene matches: 9. Germline CDR1 is SEHNR and CDR2 is FQNEAQ (reference sequence). The CDR3 covers 15 residues. The chain's CDR3 is CASSYFGGRPNEQFF. The CDR3 DNA reads as TGTGCCAGCAGCTATTTCGGGGGGAGACCCAATGAGCAGTTCTTC.